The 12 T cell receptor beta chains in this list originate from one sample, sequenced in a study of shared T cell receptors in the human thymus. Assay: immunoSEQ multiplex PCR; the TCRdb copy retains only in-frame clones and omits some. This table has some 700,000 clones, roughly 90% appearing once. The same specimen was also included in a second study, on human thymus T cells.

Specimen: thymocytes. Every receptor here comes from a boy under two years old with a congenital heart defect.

The CDR3 reads CASSAHERTEAFF. DNA of the CDR3: TGTGCCAGCAGCGCCCATGAGCGGACTGAAGCTTTCTTT. The chain has TRBV7-9 and TRBJ1-1; D is undetermined. This CDR3 has 13 amino acids. V lost 5 bases and J lost 5, with 12 bases in between. The germline V gene encodes CDR1 SEHNR and CDR2 FQNEAQ (reference sequence).

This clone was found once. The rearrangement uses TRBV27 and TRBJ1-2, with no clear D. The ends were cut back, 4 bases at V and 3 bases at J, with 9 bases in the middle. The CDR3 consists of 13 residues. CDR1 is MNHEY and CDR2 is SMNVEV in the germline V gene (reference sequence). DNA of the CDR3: TGTGCCAGCAGTTCGCCCCGGGACTATGGCTACACCTTC. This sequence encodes CASSSPRDYGYTF.

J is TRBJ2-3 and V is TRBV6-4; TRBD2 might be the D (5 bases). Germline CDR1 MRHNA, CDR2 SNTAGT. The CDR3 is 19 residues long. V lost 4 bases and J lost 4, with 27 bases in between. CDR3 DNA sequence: TGTGCCAGCAGTGGCCCCGGTTCCAGCGGCCCCCTTATGGCAGATACGCAGTATTTT. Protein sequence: CASSGPGSSGPLMADTQYF.

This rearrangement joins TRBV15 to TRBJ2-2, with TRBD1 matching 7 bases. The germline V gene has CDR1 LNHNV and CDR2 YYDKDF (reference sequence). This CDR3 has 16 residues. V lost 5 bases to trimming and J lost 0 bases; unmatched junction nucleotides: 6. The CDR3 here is CATSFIDRANTGELFF. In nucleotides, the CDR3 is TGTGCCACCAGCTTCATCGACAGGGCGAACACCGGGGAGCTGTTTTTT.

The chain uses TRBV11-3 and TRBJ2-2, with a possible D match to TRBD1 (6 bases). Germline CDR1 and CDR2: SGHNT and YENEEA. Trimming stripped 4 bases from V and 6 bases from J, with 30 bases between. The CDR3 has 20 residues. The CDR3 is CASSSSQGPGRRPGPGELFF. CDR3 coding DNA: TGTGCCAGCAGCTCATCCCAGGGGCCAGGACGCCGGCCGGGTCCCGGGGAGCTGTTTTTT.

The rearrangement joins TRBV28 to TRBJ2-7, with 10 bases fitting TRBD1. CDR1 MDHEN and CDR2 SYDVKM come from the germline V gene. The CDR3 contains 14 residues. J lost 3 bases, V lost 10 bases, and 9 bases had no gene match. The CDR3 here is CATSRGQGFYEQYF. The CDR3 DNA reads TGTGCCACCTCGAGGGGACAGGGGTTCTACGAGCAGTACTTC.

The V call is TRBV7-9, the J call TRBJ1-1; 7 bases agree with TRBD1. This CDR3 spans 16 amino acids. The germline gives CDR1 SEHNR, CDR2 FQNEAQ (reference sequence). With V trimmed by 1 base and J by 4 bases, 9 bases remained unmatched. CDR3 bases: TGTGCCAGCAGCTTAGTATCTGGACAGGTAAGCACTGAAGCTTTCTTT. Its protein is CASSLVSGQVSTEAFF. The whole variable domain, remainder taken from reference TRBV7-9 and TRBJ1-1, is DTGVSQNPRHKITKRGQNVTFRCDPISEHNRLYWYRQTLGQGPEFLTYFQNEAQLEKSRLLSDRFSAERPKGSFSTLEIQRTEQGDSAMYLCASSLVSGQVSTEAFFGQGTRLTVV.

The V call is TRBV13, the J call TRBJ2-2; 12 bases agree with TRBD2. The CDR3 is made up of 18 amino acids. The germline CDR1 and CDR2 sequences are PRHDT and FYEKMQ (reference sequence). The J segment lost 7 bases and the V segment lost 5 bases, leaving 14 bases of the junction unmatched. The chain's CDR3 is CASSPYPRLAGAGGELFF. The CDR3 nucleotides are TGTGCCAGCAGCCCTTACCCTAGACTAGCGGGAGCGGGCGGGGAGCTGTTTTTT.

Written as DNA, the CDR3 is TGTGCCAGCAGCCCCCCCTCTGACTACCAAGAGACCCAGTACTTC. Translated, it gives CASSPPSDYQETQYF. The chain joins TRBV11-2 to TRBJ2-5; D not resolved. V gave up 5 bases and J gave up 0 bases, with 13 bases separating them. Looked up from germline, CDR1 is SGHAT and CDR2 is FQNNGV. The CDR3 runs 15 residues.

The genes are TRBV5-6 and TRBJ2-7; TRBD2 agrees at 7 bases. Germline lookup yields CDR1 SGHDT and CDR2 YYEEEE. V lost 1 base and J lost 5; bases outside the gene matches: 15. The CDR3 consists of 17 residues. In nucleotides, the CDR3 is TGTGCCAGCAGCTTGCGGGTTTCTAGCGGAACGAAAGACGAGCAGTACTTC. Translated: CASSLRVSSGTKDEQYF.

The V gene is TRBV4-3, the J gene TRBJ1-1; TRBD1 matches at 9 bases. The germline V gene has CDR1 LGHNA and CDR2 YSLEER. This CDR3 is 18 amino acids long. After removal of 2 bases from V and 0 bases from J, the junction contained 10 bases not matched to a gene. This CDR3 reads CASSQLPRTGDLNTEAFF. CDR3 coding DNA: TGCGCCAGCAGCCAACTACCTCGGACAGGGGACCTGAACACTGAAGCTTTCTTT.

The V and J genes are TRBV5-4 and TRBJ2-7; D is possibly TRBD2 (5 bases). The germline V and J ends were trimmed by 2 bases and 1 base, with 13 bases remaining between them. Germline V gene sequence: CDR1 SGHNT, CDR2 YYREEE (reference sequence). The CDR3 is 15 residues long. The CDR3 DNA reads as TGTGCCAGCAGCTTTGAGGGTCCCTATTCCTACGAGCAGTACTTC. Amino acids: CASSFEGPYSYEQYF.